A single sample is the source of the 10 T cell receptor beta chains below, sequenced in a study of blood T cell repertoires in COVID-19. Clones were sequenced by immunoSEQ multiplex PCR, and TCRdb holds only the in-frame ones, with some missing. The table records 200,000 to 250,000 clones, under 90% of them present only once. Sequencing used peripheral blood. The receptors were sampled from a man aged 25-45 years with active or convalescent COVID-19.

The chain links TRBV28 to TRBJ1-3, with D unclear. The CDR3 sequence is 15 residues long. Deletions cut 5 bases from V and 3 bases from J, with 14 bases between. Germline V gives CDR1 MDHEN, CDR2 SYDVKM. The CDR3 loop reads CASSPEGLGGNTIYF. In nucleotides, the CDR3 is TGTGCCAGCAGTCCTGAGGGCTTAGGTGGAAACACCATATATTTT.

A few counts support this clone. The chain couples TRBV10-3 to TRBJ1-6; TRBD1 might be the D (5 bases). Trimming stripped 6 bases from V and 3 bases from J, with 15 bases between. The CDR3 is 16 amino acids. The germline V gene has CDR1 ENHRY and CDR2 SYGVKD. CDR3 loop: CAISPTLGGYNSPLHF. The DNA of the CDR3 is TGTGCCATCAGCCCCACCCTCGGGGGCTATAATTCACCCCTCCACTTT.

The CDR3 DNA is TGTGCCAGCAGTTTTAGGGGACTAGCGGGGCCTCAGCAGTTCTTC. It specifies CASSFRGLAGPQQFF. This rearrangement joins TRBV28 to TRBJ2-1, with 13 bases fitting TRBD2. After removal of 3 bases from V and 11 bases from J, the junction contained 7 bases not matched to a gene. The CDR3 length is 15 residues. The germline V gene encodes CDR1 MDHEN and CDR2 SYDVKM. The full variable domain, completed using reference TRBV28 and TRBJ2-1, is DVKVTQSSRYLVKRTGEKVFLECVQDMDHENMFWYRQDPGLGLRLIYFSYDVKMKEKGDIPEGYSVSREKKERFSLILESASTNQTSMYLCASSFRGLAGPQQFFGPGTRLTVL.

The V call is TRBV24-1, the J call TRBJ2-5; 8 bases are shared with TRBD1. V gave up 5 bases and J gave up 5 bases; unmatched junction bases: 6. The CDR3 has 14 amino acids. Germline V gene lookup returns CDR1 KGHDR and CDR2 SFDVKD. The CDR3 nucleotides read TGTGCCACCAGTGGCAGGGGGCTGAAGGAGACCCAGTACTTC. As protein: CATSGRGLKETQYF.

Notes on this clone: Different DNA sequences within this sample yield the same CDR3. The chain has TRBV18 and TRBJ2-3; the D is unclear. The CDR3 contains 12 residues. CDR1 and CDR2 from the germline V gene are KGHSH and LQKENI. The V end was cut by 3 bases, the J end by 2 bases, with 3 bases between. This CDR3 is CASSPYTDTQYF. As DNA, the CDR3 is TGTGCCAGCTCACCCTACACAGATACGCAGTATTTT.

V is TRBV2 and J is TRBJ1-2, with a weak D call TRBD1 (6 bases). This CDR3 comprises 15 residues. CDR1 and CDR2 from the germline V gene are SNHLY and FYNNEI. Trimming pared 5 bases from V and 7 bases from J, leaving 20 bases between. The CDR3 protein is CASSTQGPSASGYTF. The CDR3 DNA reads TGTGCCAGCAGTACACAGGGACCCTCGGCAAGTGGCTACACCTTC.

This chain links TRBV5-6 with TRBJ2-1; 11 nucleotides line up with TRBD2. Germline V gives CDR1 SGHDT, CDR2 YYEEEE. V gave up 1 base and J gave up 0 bases; unmatched junction bases: 6. The CDR3 loop spans 18 amino acids. CDR3 nucleotide sequence: TGTGCCAGCAGCTTGAGTAGCGGGGGGGCTAGCTCCTACAATGAGCAGTTCTTC. Its protein is CASSLSSGGASSYNEQFF.

This chain connects TRBV12-1 to TRBJ2-3; the table gives TRBD2 as D, unverified against the DNA. TRBV12-1 is assigned pseudogene status. The CDR3 is 17 amino acids. CDR3 coding DNA: TGTGCCAGCAGCTTTGATGCCCGGCGGTGTAGCACAGATACGCAGTATTTT. Encoded protein: CASSFDARRCSTDTQYF.

The V call is TRBV27, the J call TRBJ2-3, with TRBD2 identical over 10 bases. The V gene's germline CDR1 is MNHEY and CDR2 SMNVEV (reference sequence). The CDR3 loop spans 17 amino acids. J lost 2 bases, V lost 6 bases, and 11 bases had no gene match. CDR3 loop: CASSQPSTSGSTDTQYF. CDR3 bases: TGTGCCAGCAGCCAGCCATCGACTAGCGGGTCCACAGATACGCAGTATTTT.

The V and J genes are TRBV27 and TRBJ1-4; weak D call: TRBD1 (5 bases). The CDR3 runs to 14 residues. The V and J ends lost 6 bases and 8 bases respectively, with 16 bases between them. Germline loops: CDR1 MNHEY, CDR2 SMNVEV (reference sequence). Written as DNA, the CDR3 is TGTGCCAGCAGCAAGGAGGGACCGGGGGAAAAACTGTTTTTT. Translated, it gives CASSKEGPGEKLFF.